A selection of T cell receptor beta chains follows, all from one sample in a study of cytomegalovirus exposure and HLA in healthy donors. The repertoire was sequenced with immunoSEQ multiplex PCR; TCRdb's copy has only in-frame clones and lacks some. The table lists tens of thousands of clones, about four fifths of them singletons. Sequencing was performed on PBMCs. These TCRs come from a man between 50 and 59 years old in good health and CMV-seronegative. CDR3s leave out the opening cysteine and the closing phenylalanine or tryptophan. The D gene is left open where the match is weak. Part of the rows lack a size; the others show once, few, many or a class for expanded clones.

NA	TRBV6-1	TRBJ2-5	NA	ASSEGGGLLETQY
NA	TRBV28	TRBJ1-4	TRBD1	ASSSTGEEKLF
NA	TRBV7-9	TRBJ2-7	TRBD1	ASSGSGTAPYEQY
NA	TRBV28	TRBJ1-2	NA	ASSLIEGYGYT
NA	TRBV7-6	TRBJ2-5	NA	ASSPGQQETQY
NA	TRBV9	TRBJ1-4	TRBD1	ASSRQGKEKLF
NA	TRBV5-5	TRBJ2-3	TRBD1	ASSIGQGTDTQY
many	TRBV7-2	TRBJ2-1	TRBD2	ASSLRPLAGVYNEQF
NA	TRBV7-6	TRBJ2-7	TRBD2	ASSLGSPSGITYEQY
NA	TRBV2	TRBJ2-7	TRBD1	ASSESRSGQLYEQY
NA	TRBV6-6	TRBJ1-2	NA	AISGRRGDYGYT
NA	TRBV2	TRBJ2-3	NA	ASSTDTADTQY
NA	TRBV5-3	TRBJ2-7	TRBD2	ARSPAGAAYEQY
few	TRBV5-4	TRBJ1-1	NA	ASSDHGTKSTEAF
NA	TRBV10-3	TRBJ2-1	TRBD1	AISGTTGGELYNEQF
few	TRBV6-4	TRBJ1-1	TRBD1	ASSLDRSTEAF
NA	TRBV18	TRBJ2-7	TRBD2	ASSPQVLADAYEQY
NA	TRBV4-2	TRBJ2-5	NA	ASSQVGGETQY
once	TRBV19	TRBJ2-7	NA	ASSTDSQSSYEQY
NA	TRBV7-2	TRBJ2-1	NA	ATTRGSGEQF
once	TRBV19	TRBJ2-7	TRBD1	ASSIVGPGGLQY
NA	TRBV7-8	TRBJ2-2	NA	ASSLEAAGNTGELF
once	TRBV4-2	TRBJ2-5	NA	ASSQELARREQY
NA	TRBV6-6	TRBJ2-5	TRBD1	ASSYSGQGDGETQY
few	TRBV10-3	TRBJ1-1	NA	ATLDILNTEAF
NA	TRBV15	TRBJ2-3	TRBD1	ATSREQGARDTRY
NA	TRBV4-2	TRBJ2-1	NA	ASSHTDRNEQF
few	TRBV2	TRBJ1-1	NA	ASRRQVNTEAF
NA	TRBV29-1	TRBJ2-5	TRBD1	SARQGGVYQETQY
NA	TRBV7-3	TRBJ2-1	TRBD2	ASSLGGSRGNEQF
NA	TRBV5-5	TRBJ2-3	TRBD2	ASSLTPLAGGPDTQY
NA	TRBV11-2	TRBJ2-7	TRBD2	ASSLDRGGPQQY
NA	TRBV7-8	TRBJ1-2	TRBD1	ASAGTGRQGYT
NA	TRBV18	TRBJ2-7	TRBD1	ASSPRQGVGEQY
NA	TRBV10-3	TRBJ2-3	NA	AISTTSTQY
NA	TRBV2	TRBJ2-3	NA	ASSVSNPGEGTQY
NA	TRBV7-7	TRBJ2-6	TRBD1	ASSPGQGASGANVLT
NA	TRBV28	TRBJ1-5	TRBD1	ASSLYRGTGGGNQPQH
NA	TRBV7-2	TRBJ2-1	NA	ASSLLPGLVLDYNEQF
NA	TRBV7-2	NA	TRBD2	ASSSATHGTSGAYEQY
NA	TRBV7-2	TRBJ2-1	TRBD2	ASSGRGLAGGYNEQF
NA	TRBV9	TRBJ2-7	NA	ASSVAPGGAYEQY
NA	TRBV5-1	TRBJ1-2	TRBD1	ASSFQGADYGYT
NA	TRBV28	TRBJ2-7	TRBD2	ASSLRTSGEQY
NA	TRBV28	TRBJ2-7	TRBD2	ASSFSSGLAQQY
few	TRBV4-1	TRBJ2-7	NA	ASSHLDRMDYEQY
NA	TRBV28	TRBJ1-1	NA	ASVGPVNTEAF
NA	TRBV2	TRBJ1-4	TRBD1	ASRSRTGGEKLF
NA	TRBV9	TRBJ1-3	NA	ASSLEPGISGNTIY
NA	TRBV9	TRBJ2-7	TRBD1	ASSVQPGGYEQY
NA	TRBV19	TRBJ2-6	NA	ASSIIGVGYSGANVLT
NA	TRBV5-1	TRBJ2-5	TRBD2	ASSLSGGRGQETQY
NA	TRBV6-5	TRBJ2-7	TRBD2	ASSSREGGSSYEQY